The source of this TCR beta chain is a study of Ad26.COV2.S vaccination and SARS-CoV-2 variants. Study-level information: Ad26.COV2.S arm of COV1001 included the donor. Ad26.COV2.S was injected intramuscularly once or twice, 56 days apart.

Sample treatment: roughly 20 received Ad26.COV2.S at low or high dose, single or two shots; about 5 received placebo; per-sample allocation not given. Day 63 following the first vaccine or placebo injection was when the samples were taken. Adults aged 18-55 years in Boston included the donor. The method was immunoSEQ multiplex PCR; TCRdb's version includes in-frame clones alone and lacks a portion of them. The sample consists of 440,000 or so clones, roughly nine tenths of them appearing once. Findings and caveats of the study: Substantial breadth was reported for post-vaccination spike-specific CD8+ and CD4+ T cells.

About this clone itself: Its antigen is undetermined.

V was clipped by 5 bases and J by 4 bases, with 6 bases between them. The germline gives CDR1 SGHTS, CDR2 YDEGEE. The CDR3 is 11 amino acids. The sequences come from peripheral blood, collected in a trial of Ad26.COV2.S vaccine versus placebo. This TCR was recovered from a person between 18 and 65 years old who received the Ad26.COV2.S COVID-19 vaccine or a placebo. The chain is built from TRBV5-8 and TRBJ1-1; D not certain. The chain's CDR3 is CASRAVTEAFF. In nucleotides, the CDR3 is TGTGCCAGCAGGGCGGTCACTGAAGCTTTCTTT.